The clone carrying this T cell receptor (beta chain) showed up just once. The data were taken from a study of blood T cell repertoires in COVID-19. Study in general: Acute and convalescent COVID-19 samples came from the United States, Italy and Spain. PBMCs, B-cell-depleted T cells, or T cells were the source of the cDNA or gDNA that made up the material.

In the authors' workflow: Amplified reference gene primers provided the basis for estimating nucleated cell counts. Using immunoSEQ multiplex PCR, the repertoire was profiled, and TCRdb retains in-frame clones only, with some absent. For V, J and clone size, that table is used; D and trimming come from the DNA. Among around 100,000 clones listed, roughly 92% were seen once. The V gene's germline CDR1 is SGHAT and CDR2 FQNNGV. Trimming removed 7 bases at V and 4 bases at J, with 13 bases between. The CDR3 length is 13 residues. The source material was peripheral blood. This clonotype originated in a man in his sixties or seventies with acute or convalescent COVID-19. The rearrangement joins TRBV11-2 to TRBJ1-2, with D hard to call. The CDR3 loop reads CASTLDIVYGYTF. CDR3 sequence (DNA): TGTGCCAGCACCCTCGACATCGTCTATGGCTACACCTTC. The full variable domain, with the rest looked up from reference TRBV11-2 and TRBJ1-2, is EAGVAQSPRYKIIEKRQSVAFWCNPISGHATLYWYQQILGQGPKLLIQFQNNGVVDDSQLPKDRFSAERLKGVDSTLKIQPAKLEDSAVYLCASTLDIVYGYTFGSGTRLTVV.